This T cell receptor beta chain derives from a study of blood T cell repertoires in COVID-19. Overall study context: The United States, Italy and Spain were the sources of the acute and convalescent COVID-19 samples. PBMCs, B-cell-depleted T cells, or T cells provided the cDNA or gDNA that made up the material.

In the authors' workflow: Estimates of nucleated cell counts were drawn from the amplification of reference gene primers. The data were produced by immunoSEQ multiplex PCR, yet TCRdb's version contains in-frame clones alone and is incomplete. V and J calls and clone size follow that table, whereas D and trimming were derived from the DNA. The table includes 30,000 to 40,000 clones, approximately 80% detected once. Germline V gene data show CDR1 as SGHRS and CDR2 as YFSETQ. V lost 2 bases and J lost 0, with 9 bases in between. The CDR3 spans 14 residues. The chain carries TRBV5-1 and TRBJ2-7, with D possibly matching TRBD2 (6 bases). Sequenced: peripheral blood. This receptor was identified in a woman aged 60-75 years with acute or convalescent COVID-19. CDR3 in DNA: TGCGCCAGCAGCTTATTCGGGGGCTCCTACGAGCAGTACTTC. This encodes CASSLFGGSYEQYF.